One and the same sample provided the 16 T cell receptor beta chains below, sequenced in a study of naive and memory T cell subsets. Two oligonucleotides, mixed equimolar, formed the beta constant-region primer covering TRBC1 and TRBC2. Four rounds of PCR amplified the ligated cDNA using nested alpha and beta constant-region primers plus SP2. TCRdb itself ran the UMI-ligation and nested PCR reads through MiXCR, one entry per CDR3 protein. The sample has 100,000 to 150,000 distinct CDR3 sequences, around 35% seen once; the top ten hold 0.9%. The specimen sequenced was central memory CD4+ T cells from blood. These receptors originate from a human donor in good health.

In its sample, this clonotype was seen a few times. V and J are TRBV9 and TRBJ2-1, with 9 bases that match TRBD2. V dropped 0 bases and J dropped 9; count of bases not matched to a gene: 13. The CDR3 loop spans 17 amino acids. Germline CDR1 and CDR2: SGDLS and YYNGEE. The CDR3, as DNA: TGTGCCAGCAGCGTAGATCCTAGCGGGACCCTGTTAGGTGAGCAGTTCTTC. This sequence encodes CASSVDPSGTLLGEQFF.

This sequence joins TRBV7-9 and TRBJ1-2; 7 positions match TRBD1. Germline CDR1 is SEHNR and CDR2 is FQNEAQ (reference sequence). With V trimmed by 5 bases and J by 2 bases, 2 bases remained unmatched. The CDR3 consists of 13 residues. The CDR3 DNA follows: TGTGCCAGCAGCCAGGACAGGAACTATGGCTACACCTTC. This encodes CASSQDRNYGYTF.

This clonotype was counted only a few times. This chain uses TRBV27 with TRBJ2-1, with D maybe TRBD2 (5 bases). The V gene lost 2 bases and the J gene lost 9 bases, with 20 bases spanning the gap. Germline lookup yields CDR1 MNHEY and CDR2 SMNVEV (reference sequence). The length of the CDR3 is 16 residues. The CDR3 DNA is TGTGCCAGCAGTTTACAACGGGGAACTATCGTCGGTGAGCAGTTCTTC. Its protein is CASSLQRGTIVGEQFF.

The chain recombines TRBV12-3 or TRBV12-4 with TRBJ2-1; 7 bases match TRBD2. Trimming took 11 bases from V and 9 from J; bases not matched to a gene: 16. The CDR3 length is 14 residues. The CDR3 here is CASVTEGGPVEQFF. As DNA, the CDR3 is TGTGCCTCAGTTACGGAGGGAGGGCCCGTTGAGCAGTTCTTC.

The chain is built from TRBV20-1 and TRBJ2-3, with D uncertain. Trimming pared 3 bases from V and 6 bases from J, leaving 4 bases between. Germline V CDR1 and CDR2: DFQATT, SNEGSKA (reference sequence). This CDR3 has 10 amino acids. CDR3 in DNA: TGCAGTGCTAGTTACGATACGCAGTATTTT. Translated, it gives CSASYDTQYF.

This chain joins TRBV12-3 or TRBV12-4 and TRBJ2-2, with 7 positions matching TRBD2. This CDR3 comprises 15 residues. Germline trimming cut 5 bases from V and 5 bases from J; bases unmatched to any gene: 8. In DNA form, the CDR3 reads TGTGCCAGCAGTCCCAGCGGGATTCGGACCGGGGAGCTGTTTTTT. It translates to CASSPSGIRTGELFF.

This clonotype was counted a few times. This rearrangement joins TRBV5-1 to TRBJ2-2, with no clear D. With 4 bases removed from V and 0 bases from J, the gap between germline ends came to 13 bases. The germline V gene encodes CDR1 SGHRS and CDR2 YFSETQ. CDR3 length: 16 residues. The CDR3 DNA follows: TGCGCCAGCAGCCTCCGCTGGCGGACGAACACCGGGGAGCTGTTTTTT. The encoded protein is CASSLRWRTNTGELFF. The variable domain in full, completed from reference TRBV5-1 and TRBJ2-2, reads KAGVTQTPRYLIKTRGQQVTLSCSPISGHRSVSWYQQTPGQGLQFLFEYFSETQRNKGNFPGRFSGRQFSNSRSEMNVSTLELGDSALYLCASSLRWRTNTGELFFGEGSRLTVL.

Only one count was recorded for this clonotype. This sequence joins TRBV6-1 and TRBJ1-5, with TRBD1 matching over 10 bases. CDR1 and CDR2 (germline): MNHNS, SASEGT. J was trimmed by 1 base and V by 10 bases; bases with no gene match: 4. This CDR3 is 14 amino acids long. The CDR3 DNA is TGTGCCACCGGGACAGGGGCCAGCAATCAGCCCCAGCATTTT. This gives the protein CATGTGASNQPQHF.

The J gene is TRBJ2-3, the V gene TRBV20-1; D not resolved. V gave up 0 bases and J gave up 2 bases, with 15 bases separating them. Germline V gene lookup returns CDR1 DFQATT and CDR2 SNEGSKA (reference sequence). The CDR3 covers 16 residues. CDR3 amino acids: CSARDNRNRPTDTQYF. Written as DNA, the CDR3 is TGCAGTGCTAGAGATAACAGAAACAGACCCACAGATACGCAGTATTTT.

This clonotype was counted between two and nine times. This rearrangement joins TRBV7-9 to TRBJ1-1, with TRBD1 as a possible D gene (6 bases). In germline, CDR1 is SEHNR, CDR2 FQNEAQ (reference sequence). The CDR3 is 15 amino acids. Trimming removed 5 bases at V and 1 base at J, with 14 bases between. This CDR3 reads CASSVQGFGNTEAFF. Here the CDR3 DNA reads TGTGCCAGCAGCGTGCAGGGGTTTGGGAACACTGAAGCTTTCTTT.

The genes are TRBV28 and TRBJ1-4; D gene uncertain. Germline V CDR1 and CDR2: MDHEN, SYDVKM. The V gene lost 4 bases and the J gene lost 7 bases, with 13 bases spanning the gap. This CDR3 is built from 14 residues. The CDR3 DNA reads as TGTGCCAGCAGTTCGTCCTCCCTGTCTGAAAAACTGTTTTTT. Translation: CASSSSSLSEKLFF.

This clonotype was observed a few times. DNA for the CDR3: TGTGCCAGCAGAACAGGGGGCCAAGAGACCCAGTACTTC. Residues: CASRTGGQETQYF. The chain has TRBV6-6 and TRBJ2-5; 8 bases match TRBD1. The V and J ends lost 6 bases and 1 base, in that order; junction bases with no gene match: 1. The CDR3 has 13 residues. Germline V gene data show CDR1 as MNHNY and CDR2 as SVGAGI (reference sequence).

This clonotype was counted only a few times. The gene calls are TRBV4-3 and TRBJ1-1; D gene unclear. CDR3 length: 14 residues. Germline V gene sequence: CDR1 LGHNA, CDR2 YSLEER. Trimming removed 1 base from V and 5 bases from J, with 11 bases in between. CDR3 region: CASSQVGRNTEAFF. The CDR3 nucleotides read TGCGCCAGCAGCCAAGTAGGAAGGAATACTGAAGCTTTCTTT.

The chain links TRBV27 to TRBJ2-1; 7 bases are a match to TRBD2. Trimming took 6 bases from V and 4 from J; bases not matched to a gene: 9. CDR3 length: 15 amino acids. Germline V lookup: CDR1 MNHEY, CDR2 SMNVEV (reference sequence). CDR3 residues: CASRRLGEGYNEQFF. The CDR3 DNA reads as TGTGCCAGCAGGAGGTTGGGGGAGGGGTACAATGAGCAGTTCTTC.

This chain joins TRBV28 and TRBJ2-7, with a possible D match to TRBD2 (6 bases). From germline, CDR1 is MDHEN and CDR2 SYDVKM. The CDR3 length is 14 residues. Trimming took 5 bases from V and 1 from J, leaving 12 bases between them. The CDR3 is CASSLPGTSYEQYF. In DNA, the CDR3 is TGTGCCAGCAGTCTGCCCGGGACTTCCTACGAGCAGTACTTC.

V gene TRBV7-8 combines with J gene TRBJ2-5; TRBD1 might be the D (5 bases). V dropped 3 bases and J dropped 9 bases, with 23 bases sitting between them. The CDR3 is made up of 16 amino acids. CDR1 is SGHVS and CDR2 is FQNEAQ in the germline V gene. CDR3 sequence reads: CASSLETGHKFGAQYF. The CDR3 DNA reads TGTGCCAGCAGCTTGGAAACAGGACACAAGTTTGGGGCCCAGTACTTC.